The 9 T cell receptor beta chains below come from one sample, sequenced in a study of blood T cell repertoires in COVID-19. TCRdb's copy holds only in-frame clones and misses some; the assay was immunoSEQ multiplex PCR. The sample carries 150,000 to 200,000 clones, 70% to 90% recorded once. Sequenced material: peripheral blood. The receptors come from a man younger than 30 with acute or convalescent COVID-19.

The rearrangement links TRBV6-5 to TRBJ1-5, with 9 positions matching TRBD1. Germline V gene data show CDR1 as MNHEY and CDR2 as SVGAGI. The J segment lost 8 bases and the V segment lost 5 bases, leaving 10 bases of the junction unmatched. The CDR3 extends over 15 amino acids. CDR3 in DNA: TGTGCCAGCAGTCCCCAGACAGGGGGTAGTAAGCCCCAGCATTTT. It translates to CASSPQTGGSKPQHF.

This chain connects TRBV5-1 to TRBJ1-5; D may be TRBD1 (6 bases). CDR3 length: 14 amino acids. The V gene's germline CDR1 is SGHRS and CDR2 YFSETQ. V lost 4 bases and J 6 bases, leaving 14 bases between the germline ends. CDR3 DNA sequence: TGCGCCAGCAGCCCGATCACAGGGCCTCAGCCCCAGCATTTT. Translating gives CASSPITGPQPQHF.

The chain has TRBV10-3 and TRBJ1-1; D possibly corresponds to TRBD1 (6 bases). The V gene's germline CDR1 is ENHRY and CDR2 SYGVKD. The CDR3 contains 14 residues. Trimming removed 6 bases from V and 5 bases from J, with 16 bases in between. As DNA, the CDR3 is TGTGCCATCAGCCGAACAGGGACGTGGACTGAAGCTTTCTTT. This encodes CAISRTGTWTEAFF.

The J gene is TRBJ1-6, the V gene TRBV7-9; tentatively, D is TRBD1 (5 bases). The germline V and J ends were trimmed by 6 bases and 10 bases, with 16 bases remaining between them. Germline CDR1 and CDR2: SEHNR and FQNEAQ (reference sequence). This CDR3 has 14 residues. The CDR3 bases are TGTGCCAGCAGTCTGGAGCAGGGTAACTCACCCCTCCACTTT. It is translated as CASSLEQGNSPLHF.

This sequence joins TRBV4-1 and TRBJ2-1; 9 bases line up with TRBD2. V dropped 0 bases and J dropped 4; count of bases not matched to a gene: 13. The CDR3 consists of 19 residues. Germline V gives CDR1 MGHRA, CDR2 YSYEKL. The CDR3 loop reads CASSQDRHDIAGVYNEQFF. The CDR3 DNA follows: TGCGCCAGCAGCCAAGACCGGCACGACATAGCGGGGGTTTACAATGAGCAGTTCTTC.

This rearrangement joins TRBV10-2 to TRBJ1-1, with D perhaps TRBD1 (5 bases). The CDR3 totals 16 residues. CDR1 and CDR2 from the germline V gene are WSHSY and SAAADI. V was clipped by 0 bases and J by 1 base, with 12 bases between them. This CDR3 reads CASSESRRQTNTEAFF. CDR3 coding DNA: TGCGCCAGCAGTGAGTCGAGAAGACAGACGAACACTGAAGCTTTCTTT.

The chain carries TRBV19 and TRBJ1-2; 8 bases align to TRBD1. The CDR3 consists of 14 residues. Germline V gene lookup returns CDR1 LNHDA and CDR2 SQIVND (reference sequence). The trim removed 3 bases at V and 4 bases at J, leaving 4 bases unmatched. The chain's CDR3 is CASSIQGAVYGYTF. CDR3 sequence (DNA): TGTGCCAGTAGTATCCAGGGGGCTGTCTATGGCTACACCTTC.

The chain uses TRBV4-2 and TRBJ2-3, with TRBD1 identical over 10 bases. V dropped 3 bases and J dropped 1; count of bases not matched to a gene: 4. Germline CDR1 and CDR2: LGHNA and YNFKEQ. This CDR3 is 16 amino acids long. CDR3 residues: CASSQRGTGGTDTQYF. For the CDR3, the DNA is TGTGCCAGCAGCCAGCGCGGGACAGGGGGCACAGATACGCAGTATTTT.

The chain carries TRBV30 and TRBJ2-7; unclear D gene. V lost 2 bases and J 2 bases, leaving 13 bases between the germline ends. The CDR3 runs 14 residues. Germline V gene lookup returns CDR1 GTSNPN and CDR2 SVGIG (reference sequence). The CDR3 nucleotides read TGTGCCTGGAGTCACGTGGCGGCCCCCTACGAGCAGTACTTC. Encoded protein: CAWSHVAAPYEQYF.